These 21 T cell receptor beta chains originate from one sample sequenced in a study of blood T cells in healthy people across ages. For the second PCR, which ran for 7 to 11 cycles, a sample-barcoded 5' primer and a J-beta primer mix were used. TCRdb reanalysed the 5' RACE reads using MiXCR and keeps one entry per CDR3 protein. The sample lists 1,300,000 or so distinct CDR3 sequences, around 55% occurring once. The sequencing input was blood. All receptors come from a man younger than 35 in good health.

This chain joins TRBV7-8 and TRBJ2-4; 12 nucleotides line up with TRBD1. Germline CDR1 SGHVS, CDR2 FQNEAQ. The CDR3 spans 20 residues. V gave up 3 bases and J gave up 0 bases; unmatched junction bases: 12. CDR3 loop: CASSLRDRGQLGLAKNIQYF. CDR3 sequence (DNA): TGTGCCAGCAGCTTGAGGGACAGGGGGCAACTGGGCCTAGCCAAAAACATTCAGTACTTC.

J is TRBJ2-1 and V is TRBV25-1; 8 bases agree with TRBD1. The V gene end was trimmed by 10 bases and the J gene end by 3 bases; junction bases not matched to a gene: 5. The CDR3 covers 13 residues. Germline assignment: CDR1 MGHDK and CDR2 SYGVNS. The CDR3 DNA sequence: TGTGCCACTCACAGGGGGTACTACAATGAGCAGTTCTTC. Its protein product is CATHRGYYNEQFF.

The chain combines TRBV21-1 with TRBJ2-1; the table assigns TRBD2, which was not confirmed against the DNA. TRBV21-1 is listed as a pseudogene. The CDR3 sequence is 16 residues long. The CDR3 reads CASRVSGRVGYNEQFF. In nucleotides, the CDR3 is TGTGCCAGCAGGGTGAGCGGGAGGGTTGGGTACAATGAGCAGTTCTTC.

V gene TRBV7-9 combines with J gene TRBJ1-2; 8 nucleotides match TRBD1. In germline, CDR1 is SEHNR, CDR2 FQNEAQ (reference sequence). Trimming cost V 5 bases and J 6 bases; bases outside gene matches: 14. This CDR3 spans 16 amino acids. The CDR3 DNA reads TGTGCCAGCAGCCCTACGACAGGGGTCTTTAAAGATGGCTACACCTTC. This encodes CASSPTTGVFKDGYTF.

The gene calls are TRBV29-1 and TRBJ2-4; 13 bases are shared with TRBD2. V dropped 5 bases and J dropped 13; count of bases not matched to a gene: 17. Germline V gene lookup returns CDR1 SQVTM and CDR2 ANQGSEA. This CDR3 has 16 residues. Written as DNA, the CDR3 is TGCAGCGTTCAGGAGGGGTCGGGACTAGCGGGAAGGGAGCAGTACTTC. Its protein is CSVQEGSGLAGREQYF.

This clonotype was counted a single time. This rearrangement joins TRBV6-1 to TRBJ1-6; TRBD1 aligns across 7 bases. This CDR3 comprises 16 residues. Germline CDR1 reads MNHNS; CDR2 reads SASEGT. V shed 3 bases and J 0 bases; nucleotides not matched to a gene: 2. CDR3 loop: CASSDRDSSYNSPLHF. The CDR3 nucleotides read TGTGCCAGCAGTGACCGGGACAGCTCCTATAATTCACCCCTCCACTTT.

The chain carries TRBV3-1 and TRBJ2-3, with 11 bases identical to TRBD2. Germline CDR1 and CDR2: LGHDT and YNNKEL (reference sequence). V lost 2 bases, J lost 2 bases, and 3 bases stayed unmatched. CDR3 length: 16 amino acids. The CDR3 DNA follows: TGTGCCAGCAGCCAACTAGCGGGAGGATCCACAGATACGCAGTATTTT. Translating it yields CASSQLAGGSTDTQYF.

This clonotype was counted between two and nine times. This chain uses TRBV27 with TRBJ1-6; the D gene is possibly TRBD1 (5 bases). Trimming removed 4 bases at V and 5 bases at J, with 12 bases between. The germline V gene has CDR1 MNHEY and CDR2 SMNVEV (reference sequence). This CDR3 region has 15 residues. Written as DNA, the CDR3 is TGTGCCAGCAGTTCCCGGACAAAAAATAATTCACCCCTCCACTTT. Its translation is CASSSRTKNNSPLHF.

The chain is built from TRBV6-2 or TRBV6-3 and TRBJ2-7, with D hard to call. The V end was cut by 5 bases, the J end by 1 base, with 15 bases between. There are 15 residues in the CDR3. Germline CDR1 and CDR2: MNHEY and SVGEGT. CDR3 sequence: CASSPTTARSYEQYF. For the CDR3, the DNA is TGTGCCAGCAGTCCCACCACAGCCCGATCCTACGAGCAGTACTTC.

This clonotype was recorded only once. The rearrangement uses TRBV29-1 and TRBJ2-2, with D uncertain. The CDR3 is made up of 14 amino acids. CDR1 SQVTM and CDR2 ANQGSEA come from the germline V gene. V was trimmed by 2 bases and J by 4 bases, leaving 11 bases between them. CDR3 region: CSVESQPTTGELFF. The CDR3, as DNA: TGCAGCGTTGAATCCCAGCCAACCACCGGGGAGCTGTTTTTT.

The rearrangement joins TRBV7-9 to TRBJ2-1, with 9 bases aligning to TRBD1. The CDR3 is 16 residues long. J lost 4 bases, V lost 5 bases, and 9 bases had no gene match. Germline V CDR1 and CDR2: SEHNR, FQNEAQ (reference sequence). Here the CDR3 reads CASSASPGQGYNEQFF. The CDR3 nucleotides are TGTGCCAGCAGCGCGAGTCCGGGACAGGGTTACAATGAGCAGTTCTTC.

This clonotype was recorded once. This chain uses TRBV20-1 with TRBJ1-2; 9 nucleotides agree with TRBD1. Losses at the gene ends were 3 bases for V and 8 bases for J; bases not matched to a gene: 10. CDR3 length: 14 residues. The germline gives CDR1 DFQATT, CDR2 SNEGSKA (reference sequence). The CDR3 region has the DNA TGCAGTGCTAGTAAACCCAGGACAGGGGAAGGCTACACCTTC. This encodes CSASKPRTGEGYTF.

This clonotype was seen a handful of times. The chain uses TRBV3-1 and TRBJ2-1, with 8 positions matching TRBD2. This CDR3 region has 15 residues. V gave up 4 bases and J gave up 5 bases; unmatched junction bases: 7. CDR1 and CDR2 from the germline V gene are LGHDT and YNNKEL (reference sequence). The CDR3, as DNA: TGTGCCAGCAGCCCCCGGATAGCGGGACACAATGAGCAGTTCTTC. It is translated as CASSPRIAGHNEQFF.

The V gene is TRBV9, the J gene TRBJ2-5; D is unclear. The DNA end favors TRBJ2-7, so the J call may be wrong. The CDR3 extends over 13 amino acids. Germline lookup yields CDR1 SGDLS and CDR2 YYNGEE. CDR3 in amino acids: CASSVGVSSEQYF. The CDR3 coding sequence is TGTGCCAGCAGCGTAGGGGTTTCTAGCGAGCAGTACTTC.

The gene calls are TRBV9 and TRBJ1-2; D is unclear. CDR3 size: 12 residues. The V gene's germline CDR1 is SGDLS and CDR2 YYNGEE. V was trimmed by 1 base and J by 5 bases, leaving 6 bases between them. This CDR3 is CASSVKSYGYTF. DNA of the CDR3: TGTGCCAGCAGCGTAAAAAGTTATGGCTACACCTTC. The whole variable domain, filled in from reference TRBV9 and TRBJ1-2, reads DSGVTQTPKHLITATGQRVTLRCSPRSGDLSVYWYQQSLDQGLQFLIQYYNGEERAKGNILERFSAQQFPDLHSELNLSSLELGDSALYFCASSVKSYGYTFGSGTRLTVV.

This clonotype appeared a few times. V and J are TRBV6-6 and TRBJ2-1; 10 positions match TRBD2. The junction had 11 bases not matched to a gene; V was cut back by 8 bases and J by 7 bases. CDR1 and CDR2 from the germline V gene are MNHNY and SVGAGI (reference sequence). The length of the CDR3 is 15 residues. CDR3 in amino acids: CASGLSGGAFNEQFF. CDR3 in DNA: TGTGCCAGCGGACTCAGCGGGGGGGCGTTTAATGAGCAGTTCTTC.

The chain joins TRBV23-1 to TRBJ1-5; 8 bases are a match to TRBD1. TRBV23-1 counts as an open reading frame of uncertain function. The junction had 14 bases not matched to a gene; V was cut back by 6 bases and J by 4 bases. The CDR3 length is 17 residues. The CDR3 spells CASRLRDRCPPNQPQHF. The CDR3 DNA follows: TGCGCCAGCAGGTTACGGGACAGGTGTCCCCCAAATCAGCCCCAGCATTTT.

This chain joins TRBV6-5 and TRBJ2-7; 10 bases are shared with TRBD2. V shed 2 bases, J shed 0 bases, and the junction held 10 bases outside the gene matches. This CDR3 spans 18 amino acids. Germline loops: CDR1 MNHEY, CDR2 SVGAGI. The CDR3 coding sequence is TGTGCCAGCAGTTACGGCAGGACTAGCGGACCACGCTCCTACGAGCAGTACTTC. Protein product: CASSYGRTSGPRSYEQYF.

This clonotype came up once. The chain employs TRBV6-1 and TRBJ2-5; D is possibly TRBD1 or TRBD2 (6 bases each). Trimming pared 2 bases from V and 11 bases from J, leaving 18 bases between. CDR1 and CDR2 from the germline V gene are MNHNS and SASEGT. This CDR3 region has 14 residues. The CDR3, as DNA: TGTGCCAGCAGTGAACAGGGGCCTACGGGGGAGCAGTACTTC. Translated, it gives CASSEQGPTGEQYF.

The chain carries TRBV2 and TRBJ1-2; D is unclear. V dropped 6 bases and J dropped 1 base, with 15 bases sitting between them. The CDR3 has 15 amino acids. Looked up from germline, CDR1 is SNHLY and CDR2 is FYNNEI. The CDR3 spells CASRMDGVLNYGYTF. The CDR3 DNA sequence: TGTGCCAGCAGAATGGACGGAGTCCTTAACTATGGCTACACCTTC.

The chain is built from TRBV5-1 and TRBJ2-3; TRBD2 matches 16 bases. The CDR3 is 18 amino acids. J was trimmed by 0 bases and V by 3 bases; bases with no gene match: 4. The germline V gene has CDR1 SGHRS and CDR2 YFSETQ. CDR3 in amino acids: CASSYGTSGRESTDTQYF. CDR3 nucleotide sequence: TGCGCCAGCAGCTACGGGACTAGCGGGAGGGAAAGCACAGATACGCAGTATTTT. Supplemented by reference TRBV5-1 and TRBJ2-3, the full variable domain reads KAGVTQTPRYLIKTRGQQVTLSCSPISGHRSVSWYQQTPGQGLQFLFEYFSETQRNKGNFPGRFSGRQFSNSRSEMNVSTLELGDSALYLCASSYGTSGRESTDTQYFGPGTRLTVL.